This T cell receptor beta chain was identified in a study of T cells in localized non-small cell lung cancer. General observations from the study: Uninvolved adjacent lung had more T cell clonality than any other tissue, topping tumor.

The CDR3 is made up of 16 amino acids. V lost 4 bases and J 2 bases, leaving 18 bases between the germline ends. Germline V gene sequence: CDR1 MNHEY, CDR2 SMNVEV (reference sequence). Notes on this clone: Its antigen remains unidentified.

The repertoire was sequenced with immunoSEQ multiplex PCR; TCRdb's copy has only in-frame clones and lacks some. The profile shows 50,000 to 75,000 clones, roughly 90% of them singletons. The chain has TRBV27 and TRBJ2-7; a possible D gene is TRBD2 (5 bases). The starting material was peripheral blood, obtained before any cancer treatment. The source is a man aged 40-75 years with stage I squamous cell lung carcinoma. As DNA, the CDR3 is TGTGCCAGCAGTTGGGCGATGAGCGGTCGTCCCTACGAGCAGTACTTC. Translated: CASSWAMSGRPYEQYF.